These 9 T cell receptor beta chains share one sample of origin, sequenced in a study of shared T cell receptors in the human thymus. Only in-frame clones appear in the TCRdb table, and some are missing; sequencing was by immunoSEQ multiplex PCR. The data show roughly 700,000 clones, 70% to 90% seen once. The same data also contributed to another study, on human thymus T cells.

The sequenced sample was thymocytes. The source is a boy under two years old with a congenital heart defect.

This clone was recorded once. The chain joins TRBV11-2 to TRBJ2-1, with 12 nucleotides matching TRBD2. The V gene's germline CDR1 is SGHAT and CDR2 FQNNGV. V shed 5 bases, J shed 5 bases, and the junction held 13 bases outside the gene matches. This CDR3 is built from 18 residues. The CDR3 sequence: CASSPKVASGRADNEQFF. The DNA of the CDR3 is TGTGCCAGCAGCCCCAAGGTGGCTAGCGGGAGGGCCGACAATGAGCAGTTCTTC.

The chain employs TRBV5-4 and TRBJ2-1; the match to TRBD2 covers 12 bases. The CDR3 is 17 amino acids. CDR1 is SGHNT, CDR2 YYREEE, per germline (reference sequence). V shed 3 bases and J 3 bases; nucleotides not matched to a gene: 7. CDR3 in amino acids: CASSSRLAGVDYNEQFF. CDR3 coding DNA: TGTGCCAGCAGCTCCCGACTAGCGGGAGTTGACTACAATGAGCAGTTCTTC.

This chain links TRBV13 with TRBJ2-7; 13 bases align to TRBD2. The CDR3 has 15 residues. CDR1 PRHDT and CDR2 FYEKMQ come from the germline V gene (reference sequence). V gave up 5 bases and J gave up 6 bases; unmatched junction bases: 7. The CDR3 DNA sequence: TGTGCCAGCAGCCCCCGACTAGCGGGAGGAGGCGAGCAGTACTTC. The encoded protein is CASSPRLAGGGEQYF.

This clone showed up just once. This chain links TRBV12-2 with TRBJ1-5. TRBV12-2 is a recognized pseudogene. This CDR3 contains 18 residues. The CDR3 DNA sequence: TGTGCAAGTCGCTTAGTCGTGAGGGCAGCCTATAGCAATCAGCCCCAGCATTTT. Translation gives CASRLVVRAAYSNQPQHF.

The genes are TRBV6-1 and TRBJ2-7; D might be TRBD1 (5 bases). The V and J ends lost 0 bases and 3 bases respectively, with 9 bases between them. Germline V gene lookup returns CDR1 MNHNS and CDR2 SASEGT. The CDR3 is 14 residues long. This chain's CDR3 is CASSEADTGYEQYF. The CDR3 nucleotides read TGTGCCAGCAGTGAAGCGGATACAGGCTACGAGCAGTACTTC.

The rearrangement joins TRBV10-2 to TRBJ1-2; D remains unclear. In germline, CDR1 is WSHSY, CDR2 SAAADI. V was trimmed by 2 bases and J by 8 bases, leaving 12 bases between them. This CDR3 has 13 amino acids. The CDR3 nucleotides read TGCGCCAGCAGTGAGGGAGGCCCGGGGGGCTACACCTTC. This translates into CASSEGGPGGYTF.

This sequence joins TRBV27 and TRBJ2-6; TRBD1 aligns across 9 bases. Germline CDR1 reads MNHEY; CDR2 reads SMNVEV (reference sequence). Losses at the gene ends were 4 bases for V and 0 bases for J; bases not matched to a gene: 16. The CDR3 length is 21 residues. DNA for the CDR3: TGTGCCAGCAGTTGCCGCTGGACAGGGGATTTCAACTCCTCTGGGGCCAACGTCCTGACTTTC. This translates into CASSCRWTGDFNSSGANVLTF.

This rearrangement joins TRBV12-5 to TRBJ2-1; maybe TRBD2 (5 bases). This CDR3 region has 15 residues. The ends were cut back, 5 bases at V and 5 bases at J, with 16 bases in the middle. Per germline, CDR1 LGHNT and CDR2 FRNRAP. The CDR3 is CASGHHQRSHNEQFF. CDR3 coding DNA: TGTGCTAGTGGTCACCACCAGCGGAGCCACAATGAGCAGTTCTTC.

The J gene is TRBJ2-5, the V gene TRBV28; no clear D gene. The V end was cut by 4 bases, the J end by 1 base, with 10 bases between. The CDR3 sequence is 14 residues long. Germline V CDR1 and CDR2: MDHEN, SYDVKM. The CDR3 DNA reads as TGTGCCAGCAGTTCGCCGGTCTCCCAAGAGACCCAGTACTTC. Its protein product is CASSSPVSQETQYF. Drawing the rest from reference TRBV28 and TRBJ2-5, the complete variable domain is DVKVTQSSRYLVKRTGEKVFLECVQDMDHENMFWYRQDPGLGLRLIYFSYDVKMKEKGDIPEGYSVSREKKERFSLILESASTNQTSMYLCASSSPVSQETQYFGPGTRLLVL.